A selection of T cell receptor beta chains follows, all from one sample in a study of CD8 T cells in Susac syndrome. A single record per CDR3 protein comes from TCRdb applying MiXCR to the immunoSEQ multiplex PCR reads. Among roughly 150,000 distinct CDR3 sequences listed, roughly 96% were seen once. The specimen sequenced was CD8+ T cells from PBMCs. The receptors originated from a human donor with multiple sclerosis. The CDR3 runs from the conserved cysteine through the conserved F or W. The D gene is left open where the match is weak. Size tells how often a clone was seen (once, few, many) or the class of an expanded clone, and some rows leave it out.

TRBD1,TRBJ1-2,.,TRBV6-5,CASSYSRTGPGYTF,TGTGCCAGCAGTTACTCTAGGACAGGGCCCGGCTACACCTTC
.,TRBJ2-3,.,TRBV14,CASSQVGTDTQYF,TGTGCCAGCAGCCAAGTTGGCACAGATACGCAGTATTTT
TRBD1,TRBJ2-5,.,TRBV30,CAWSETKTGGETQYF,TGTGCCTGGAGTGAAACAAAGACAGGGGGAGAGACCCAGTACTTC
TRBD2,TRBJ2-3,.,TRBV7-6,CASTGSGVDTQYF,TGTGCCAGCACCGGGAGCGGGGTAGATACGCAGTATTTT
.,TRBJ2-1,.,TRBV3-1,CASSRGGRNEQFF,TGTGCCAGCAGCCGGGGGGGCAGGAATGAGCAGTTCTTC
.,TRBJ2-3,.,TRBV7-9,CASRDPSTDTQYF,TGTGCCAGCAGGGATCCTAGCACAGATACGCAGTATTTT
.,TRBJ2-3,.,TRBV30,CAWTPGKGTDTQYF,TGTGCCTGGACCCCTGGGAAGGGCACAGATACGCAGTATTTT
.,TRBJ2-6,.,TRBV9,CASTLDSGANVLTF,TGTGCCAGCACCCTGGACTCTGGGGCCAACGTCCTGACTTTC
.,TRBJ1-6,.,TRBV6-5,CASGPYSPLHF,TGTGCCAGCGGGCCTTATTCACCCCTCCACTTT
TRBD1,TRBJ2-7,once,TRBV30,CAWSPPLLGTGTDYEQYF,TGTGCCTGGAGTCCACCCCTTCTAGGGACAGGGACAGACTACGAGCAGTACTTC
TRBD2,TRBJ2-1,.,TRBV5-1,CASSLPSGVDEQFF,TGCGCCAGCAGCTTGCCTAGCGGGGTAGATGAGCAGTTCTTC
TRBD2,TRBJ2-7,.,TRBV7-9,CASSLGPRGGAYEQYF,TGTGCCAGCAGCTTAGGCCCGCGCGGGGGGGCCTACGAGCAGTACTTC